The present entry profiles one TCR beta chain with its context. Its matching antigen is unknown. TCR beta CDR3 region amplification was performed from RNA transcripts. Primed by the HTBI set, a first-round RT-PCR was run on the TCR CDR3. One entry per CDR3 protein results from TCRdb running MiXCR on the multiplex PCR reads. The sample shows 500,000 to 600,000 distinct CDR3 sequences, 15% to 20% of them seen only once. This entry belongs to a study of T cells in Graves' hyperthyroidism and ophthalmopathy. The overall study: Peripheral blood sampling occurred at initial diagnosis, before any treatment.

There are 14 residues in the CDR3. V was clipped by 7 bases and J by 2 bases, with 9 bases between them. CDR1 is MNHNS and CDR2 is SASEGT in the germline V gene. Over 18 months, lack of ophthalmopathy progression marked Graves' hyperthyroidism as stable. Notes on the study in general: Ophthalmopathy and stable hyperthyroidism were told apart by a 13 V-J model.

This TCR was recovered from a woman between 18 and 30 years old with Graves' hyperthyroidism. This chain connects TRBV6-1 to TRBJ2-6, with D possibly matching TRBD1 (5 bases). Sequencing input: blood. As DNA, the CDR3 is TGTGCCAGCACAAGGGGCGCTGGGGCCAACGTCCTGACTTTC. As protein: CASTRGAGANVLTF.